Shown below are 24 T cell receptor beta chains from a single sample sequenced in a study of T cell changes during pregnancy in multiple sclerosis. Method: immunoSEQ multiplex PCR; TCRdb's copy keeps in-frame clones and lacks some. Of 45,000 or so clones in the sample, more than 90% were seen once. Sequenced here: CD8+ T cells from peripheral blood mononuclear cells, sampled after pregnancy. These receptors came from a female donor with multiple sclerosis, enrolled in a pregnancy study.

The chain carries TRBV27 and TRBJ2-1; 8 bases agree with TRBD1. The V and J ends lost 8 bases and 4 bases, in that order; junction bases with no gene match: 7. The length of the CDR3 is 14 residues. The germline V gene has CDR1 MNHEY and CDR2 SMNVEV (reference sequence). The CDR3 DNA follows: TGTGCCAGCGGCCGACAGGGGCAATACAATGAGCAGTTCTTC. It codes for CASGRQGQYNEQFF.

This rearrangement joins TRBV27 to TRBJ2-2; possibly TRBD2 for D (6 bases). V shed 5 bases and J shed 5 bases, with 18 bases lying between them. Germline assignment: CDR1 MNHEY and CDR2 SMNVEV (reference sequence). The CDR3 is 16 amino acids. Here the CDR3 reads CASSHGTGSDTGELFF. As DNA, the CDR3 is TGTGCCAGCAGTCATGGGACCGGGAGTGATACCGGGGAGCTGTTTTTT.

The CDR3 bases are TGTGCCAGCAGTGAAGCGCTTGGGGGGGACACTGAAGCTTTCTTT. Its protein product is CASSEALGGDTEAFF. This chain links TRBV6-1 with TRBJ1-1; possible D gene TRBD1, 5 bases. Germline V lookup: CDR1 MNHNS, CDR2 SASEGT. Trimming removed 0 bases at V and 3 bases at J, with 11 bases between. This CDR3 spans 15 amino acids.

The V call is TRBV4-3, the J call TRBJ2-3; 9 nucleotides agree with TRBD1. The CDR3 is made up of 14 amino acids. Unmatched junction bases numbered 2, after V lost 4 bases and J lost 3 bases. Germline CDR1 and CDR2: LGHNA and YSLEER. In DNA, the CDR3 is TGCGCCAGCAGCCCGACAGGGGGGACAGATACGCAGTATTTT. Translated, it gives CASSPTGGTDTQYF.

The CDR3 DNA is TGTGCCAGCAGCGCGGGACAGCCCACTGAAGCTTTCTTT. Translation gives CASSAGQPTEAFF. The rearrangement uses TRBV5-4 and TRBJ1-1; 7 nucleotides agree with TRBD1. The germline V gene encodes CDR1 SGHNT and CDR2 YYREEE (reference sequence). The CDR3 has 13 amino acids. V shed 4 bases and J 4 bases; nucleotides not matched to a gene: 4.

The CDR3 region has the DNA TGTGCCAGTAGTGGGAGTGTCTATGGCTACACCTTC. Residues: CASSGSVYGYTF. The chain carries TRBV19 and TRBJ1-2; D gene uncertain. V lost 5 bases and J lost 4, with 8 bases in between. The CDR3 covers 12 residues. Germline V gene lookup returns CDR1 LNHDA and CDR2 SQIVND (reference sequence).

This rearrangement joins TRBV4-3 to TRBJ1-1; D unresolved. The germline V gene encodes CDR1 LGHNA and CDR2 YSLEER. The CDR3 runs to 15 residues. Trimming left V 1 base short and J 5 bases short, with 14 bases between. The CDR3 sequence: CASSQGVGLDTEAFF. The CDR3 nucleotides are TGCGCCAGCAGCCAAGGAGTCGGGTTAGATACTGAAGCTTTCTTT.

This clone is deemed medium-sized. This chain connects TRBV2 to TRBJ2-7, with 9 bases lining up with TRBD2. V shed 7 bases, J shed 2 bases, and the junction held 12 bases outside the gene matches. CDR3 length: 16 residues. Germline values: CDR1 SNHLY, CDR2 FYNNEI. The CDR3 sequence: CASNTEGAGGPYEQYF. The CDR3 nucleotides are TGTGCCAGCAACACTGAGGGGGCGGGGGGGCCCTACGAGCAGTACTTC. Using reference TRBV2 and TRBJ2-7 for the parts outside the CDR3, the full variable domain is EPEVTQTPSHQVTQMGQEVILRCVPISNHLYFYWYRQILGQKVEFLVSFYNNEISEKSEIFDDQFSVERPDGSNFTLKIRSTKLEDSAMYFCASNTEGAGGPYEQYFGPGTRLTVT.

J is TRBJ2-5 and V is TRBV5-1; D is possibly TRBD2 (5 bases). The CDR3 sequence is 15 residues long. V was trimmed by 0 bases and J by 5 bases, leaving 14 bases between them. CDR1 SGHRS and CDR2 YFSETQ come from the germline V gene. The chain's CDR3 is CASSLVPRVEETQYF. CDR3 in DNA: TGCGCCAGCAGCTTGGTACCGCGGGTTGAGGAGACCCAGTACTTC.

CDR3 sequence (DNA): TGTGCCATCGGAGGGACTAGCGGAGGCGAGTTGGCAGATACGCAGTATTTT. Translating gives CAIGGTSGGELADTQYF. The chain employs TRBV10-3 and TRBJ2-3; TRBD2 agrees at 11 bases. CDR3 length: 17 amino acids. Germline CDR1 reads ENHRY; CDR2 reads SYGVKD. The V and J ends lost 8 bases and 4 bases, in that order; junction bases with no gene match: 14.

V gene TRBV5-1 combines with J gene TRBJ1-1; TRBD1 aligns across 8 bases. Germline values: CDR1 SGHRS, CDR2 YFSETQ. This CDR3 has 16 residues. Germline trimming cut 5 bases from V and 5 bases from J; bases unmatched to any gene: 14. CDR3 sequence: CASSFGQGRLGTEAFF. The CDR3 DNA follows: TGCGCCAGCAGTTTTGGACAGGGAAGATTGGGGACTGAAGCTTTCTTT.

The V call is TRBV19, the J call TRBJ2-2; possibly TRBD2 for D (6 bases). The CDR3 contains 14 residues. Trimming removed 3 bases from V and 2 bases from J, with 7 bases in between. Germline V CDR1 and CDR2: LNHDA, SQIVND (reference sequence). The CDR3 nucleotides are TGTGCCAGTAGTATCGGGGGTAACACCGGGGAGCTGTTTTTT. Its translation is CASSIGGNTGELFF.

The V gene is TRBV7-9, the J gene TRBJ1-2; 7 nucleotides agree with TRBD1. CDR3 length equals 15 residues. Trimming at V came to 0 bases and at J to 6 bases, leaving 7 bases not matched to a gene. The germline gives CDR1 SEHNR, CDR2 FQNEAQ (reference sequence). In DNA form, the CDR3 reads TGTGCCAGCAGCTTAGCAGAAGGGGGCGCGAATGGCTACACCTTC. Encoded protein: CASSLAEGGANGYTF.

The chain is built from TRBV9 and TRBJ1-2, with 8 bases fitting TRBD1. The CDR3 runs to 17 residues. CDR1 and CDR2 (germline): SGDLS, YYNGEE. J gave up 6 bases and V 0 bases, and 13 bases lay outside the gene matches. The CDR3 here is CASSVAGTGTVRDGYTF. In DNA form, the CDR3 reads TGTGCCAGCAGCGTAGCCGGGACAGGTACGGTGAGGGATGGCTACACCTTC.

The chain joins TRBV27 to TRBJ1-2; the D gene is possibly TRBD1 (6 bases). The CDR3 is 14 amino acids. Trimming took 3 bases from V and 5 from J, leaving 13 bases between them. Germline V CDR1 and CDR2: MNHEY, SMNVEV (reference sequence). CDR3 sequence reads: CASSFKQGAYGYTF. The CDR3 DNA reads TGTGCCAGCAGTTTTAAACAGGGCGCGTATGGCTACACCTTC.

The chain is built from TRBV13 and TRBJ2-7; 8 bases are shared with TRBD1. The length of the CDR3 is 15 residues. CDR1 is PRHDT and CDR2 is FYEKMQ in the germline V gene (reference sequence). J was trimmed by 3 bases and V by 5 bases; bases with no gene match: 9. In nucleotides, the CDR3 is TGTGCCAGCAGCCCTCCCTCGGACAGGGTCTACGAGCAGTACTTC. Amino acids: CASSPPSDRVYEQYF.

The rearrangement uses TRBV5-8 and TRBJ2-1; D may be TRBD2 (5 bases). The ends were cut back, 4 bases at V and 8 bases at J, with 25 bases in the middle. The CDR3 runs 17 residues. Germline V gene sequence: CDR1 SGHTS, CDR2 YDEGEE. CDR3 loop: CASSDGGKDDIFDEQFF. The DNA for the CDR3 is TGTGCCAGCAGCGATGGAGGCAAGGATGACATATTCGATGAGCAGTTCTTC.

The chain joins TRBV14 to TRBJ2-3; TRBD2 matches at 8 bases. Germline-derived CDR1 and CDR2 are SGHDN and FVKESK. Losses at the gene ends were 0 bases for V and 6 bases for J; bases not matched to a gene: 23. This CDR3 has 21 residues. CDR3 sequence reads: CASSQDGLAPGRSWRSDTQYF. CDR3 DNA: TGTGCCAGCAGCCAAGACGGACTAGCCCCCGGGAGGAGTTGGAGGTCGGATACGCAGTATTTT.

The J gene is TRBJ2-7, the V gene TRBV5-5, with D perhaps matching TRBD2 (5 bases). The germline V gene has CDR1 SGHKS and CDR2 YYEKEE (reference sequence). V lost 2 bases and J lost 6, with 9 bases in between. The CDR3 consists of 12 residues. Written as DNA, the CDR3 is TGTGCCAGCAGCTTTCCAAGCGGCGAGCAGTACTTC. Translated, it gives CASSFPSGEQYF.

This chain joins TRBV7-9 and TRBJ1-2; D is undetermined. Trimming left V 5 bases short and J 4 bases short, with 11 bases between. This CDR3 comprises 13 residues. Germline V gene sequence: CDR1 SEHNR, CDR2 FQNEAQ (reference sequence). The CDR3, as DNA: TGTGCCAGCAGCGACCCGGGATTCTATGGCTACACCTTC. Protein product: CASSDPGFYGYTF.

The gene calls are TRBV2 and TRBJ1-2; D is undetermined. The germline V and J ends were trimmed by 2 bases and 6 bases, with 19 bases remaining between them. Germline-derived CDR1 and CDR2 are SNHLY and FYNNEI. CDR3 length: 16 residues. The CDR3 DNA is TGTGCCAGCAGTGAAATGCTAAGCGCCTCGATACATGGCTACACCTTC. Translation: CASSEMLSASIHGYTF.

The gene calls are TRBV6-5 and TRBJ2-3, with D possibly matching TRBD2 (5 bases). Germline CDR1 MNHEY, CDR2 SVGAGI. Trimming shortened V by 0 bases and J by 6 bases, and 7 bases separated the two germline ends. The CDR3 runs to 13 residues. In DNA, the CDR3 is TGTGCCAGCAGTTACTCCCGAGGGGATACGCAGTATTTT. This encodes CASSYSRGDTQYF.

V usage is TRBV2 and J usage is TRBJ2-3, with D possibly being TRBD2 (6 bases). Trimming took off 7 bases at V and 4 bases at J, with 15 bases between the two ends. CDR3 length equals 14 residues. CDR1 and CDR2 (germline): SNHLY, FYNNEI. The CDR3 nucleotides read TGTGCCAGCATCCCGGGGGTTGTCGCAGATACGCAGTATTTT. It encodes CASIPGVVADTQYF.

The genes are TRBV5-6 and TRBJ1-2; maybe TRBD1 (6 bases). The germline gives CDR1 SGHDT, CDR2 YYEEEE. V was pared by 2 bases and J by 3 bases, with 23 bases between. The CDR3 is 18 amino acids. CDR3 nucleotides: TGTGCCAGCAGCTTTATTAAAACAGGGTCGTTCGAAGACTATGGCTACACCTTC. This encodes CASSFIKTGSFEDYGYTF. Looking up the rest from reference TRBV5-6 and TRBJ1-2 gives the full variable domain: DAGVTQSPTHLIKTRGQQVTLRCSPKSGHDTVSWYQQALGQGPQFIFQYYEEEERQRGNFPDRFSGHQFPNYSSELNVNALLLGDSALYLCASSFIKTGSFEDYGYTFGSGTRLTVV.